This TCR beta chain was recorded in a study of shared T cell receptors in the human thymus (dated by TCRdb to the early 2020s). The study in broad terms: The study examined how self-reactive, shared T-cell receptor alpha chains are generated in the human thymus.

With regard to this clone: Its antigen target is currently unknown. There are no base qualities to consult, and no much larger clone falls within one base.

The library relied on the immunoSEQ multiplex PCR assay. Sourced from immuneACCESS, this table was stored by TCRdb with only in-frame sequences that have V and J called. A share of the clones is absent; for the studies checked, an unresolved V gene accounts for under half, and the remainder has no known explanation. The sample table lists 500,000 to 850,000 clones, around 87% of them with a count of one. The top ten constitute roughly 0.0094% of the sample. Including the terminal cysteine and phenylalanine, the CDR3 comprises 16 residues. Only the CDR3 part of the read is kept: 48 bases, read in frame from the first base. CDR1 GTSNPN and CDR2 SVGIG were looked up in the germline V gene (reference sequence). The junction shows trimming of 0 bases on V and 4 bases on J, plus 16 bases between the germline ends. A further study also used this sample, focusing on human thymus T cells. As that second study puts it: Donors were immunologically healthy infants undergoing open corrective cardiac surgery for congenital heart defects in Finland. Thymus tissue was obtained as surgical resects removed during corrective cardiac surgery. Both the thymic and the peripheral blood repertoires appeared to show biased V and J gene segment usage. Highly overlapping thymic TCR repertoires among unrelated individuals were reported in the related research. The study described the TCR alpha and beta repertoires in roughly 8 infant thymus samples and a few matching peripheral blood samples. The cohort included six male and two female infants, with donor ages spanning 7 to 244 days. After being mechanically released from the tissue, thymocytes were kept at -70 degrees C in pellets of roughly 9.5-32 million cells. A QIAsymphony instrument was used to extract genomic DNA from the frozen cell pellets. The immunoSEQ multiplex PCR assay was used to amplify the TCRB and TCRAD loci from a standardized amount of quality-controlled genomic DNA. The amplicons covered the V(D)J region and were long enough to include the CDR3 and to identify the V and J genes. The commercial immunoSEQ service was used to sequence amplicons on an Illumina platform. Primer bias and sequencing errors were corrected as previously described, and TCRAD and TCRB were defined on the basis of the IMGT database. The repertoires were analysed using immunoSEQ Analyzer 3.0 and VDJTools for basic statistics, V/J segment usage, diversity estimates, rarefaction and pairwise overlap. Diversity was estimated with Chao1, ChaoE, Efron-Thisted, Shannon and inverse Simpson indices, and also on datasets down-sampled to the smallest sample. Repertoire overlap was assessed by strict matching of CDR3 nucleotide sequence, V gene and J gene, and clustering was done by Jaccard-based multidimensional scaling. Thymus samples yielded on average approximately 860,000 unique TCRB clonotypes, compared with 75,000 to 85,000 from blood samples.

Sequenced input: thymocytes. The clonotype was recovered from a boy younger than two with a congenital heart defect. Donor details come from another sample of the same person, matched by shared clones. The V gene is TRBV30 and the J gene is TRBJ1-3; a weak D assignment points to TRBD1 (6 bases agree). In nucleotide form, the sequence is TGTGCCTGGAGTGTCCCCGGACAGTTAGCGGGAAACACCATATATTTT. The encoded protein is CAWSVPGQLAGNTIYF.